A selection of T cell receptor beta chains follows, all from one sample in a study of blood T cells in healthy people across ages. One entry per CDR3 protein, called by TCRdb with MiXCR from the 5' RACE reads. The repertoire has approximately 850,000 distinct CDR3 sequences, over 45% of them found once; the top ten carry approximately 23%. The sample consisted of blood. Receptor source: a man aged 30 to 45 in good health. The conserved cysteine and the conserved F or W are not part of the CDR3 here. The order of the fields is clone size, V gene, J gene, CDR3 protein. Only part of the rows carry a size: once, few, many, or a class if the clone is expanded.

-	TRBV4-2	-	ASSQSTGGEETQY
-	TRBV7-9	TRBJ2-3	ASSPPHGLAVTDTQY
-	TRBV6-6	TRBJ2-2	ASSYSTKLSGELF
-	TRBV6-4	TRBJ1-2	ASSDSIFTGPNYGYT
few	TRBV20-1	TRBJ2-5	SATHTGTSNEQY
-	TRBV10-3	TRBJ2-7	AIRTNQGAYEQY
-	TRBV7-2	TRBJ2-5	ASSEDRYQETQY
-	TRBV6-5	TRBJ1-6	ASSYSRQNNSPLH
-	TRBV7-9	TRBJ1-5	ASSFAGFGNQPQH
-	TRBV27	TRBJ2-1	ASKPSGRVPYNEQF
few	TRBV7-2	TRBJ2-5	ASSPSGTIQETQY
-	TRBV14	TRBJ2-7	ASSQRPGGEQY
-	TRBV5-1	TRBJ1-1	ASSLGQYTEAF